The 16 T cell receptor beta chains below were found in one sample sequenced in a study of cytomegalovirus exposure and HLA in healthy donors. 60 Vbeta and 13 Jbeta primers were used in PCR. Measured with immunoSEQ multiplex PCR; TCRdb has only the in-frame clones, and not every one. Here the sample spans about 82,000 clones, more than 60% being singletons. The sequenced sample consisted of PBMCs. The receptors stem from a human donor in good health.

This clone was observed a few times. The chain recombines TRBV30 with TRBJ1-2; a possible D gene is TRBD1 (5 bases). Germline lookup yields CDR1 GTSNPN and CDR2 SVGIG (reference sequence). Deletions cut 5 bases from V and 4 bases from J, with 11 bases between. This CDR3 comprises 12 residues. The chain's CDR3 is CAWDQDTYGYTF. CDR3 nucleotides: TGTGCCTGGGATCAGGACACCTATGGCTACACCTTC. The full variable domain, rest sourced from reference TRBV30 and TRBJ1-2, is SQTIHQWPATLVQPVGSPLSLECTVEGTSNPNLYWYRQAAGRGLQLLFYSVGIGQISSEVPQNLSASRPQDRQFILSSKKLLLSDSGFYLCAWDQDTYGYTFGSGTRLTVV.

This rearrangement joins TRBV7-8 to TRBJ1-2; TRBD1 matches 8 bases. The CDR3 length is 13 residues. The germline V gene encodes CDR1 SGHVS and CDR2 FQNEAQ. J lost 5 bases, V lost 5 bases, and 4 bases had no gene match. Here the CDR3 DNA reads TGTGCCAGCAGCACAAGGACAGGGTATGGCTACACCTTC. It translates to CASSTRTGYGYTF. Full variable domain (rest looked up from reference TRBV7-8 and TRBJ1-2): GAGVSQSPRYKVAKRGQDVALRCDPISGHVSLFWYQQALGQGPEFLTYFQNEAQLDKSGLPSDRFFAERPEGSVSTLKIQRTQQEDSAVYLCASSTRTGYGYTFGSGTRLTVV.

This chain connects TRBV19 to TRBJ2-7, with TRBD1 matching 8 bases. Losses at the gene ends were 5 bases for V and 1 base for J; bases not matched to a gene: 7. CDR1 is LNHDA, CDR2 SQIVND, per germline (reference sequence). The CDR3 has 15 residues. In DNA, the CDR3 is TGTGCCAGTAGTGGTCGGACAGGGACTTCCTACGAGCAGTACTTC. Translation gives CASSGRTGTSYEQYF.

This clone was counted a few times. CDR3 loop: CASSLGSYRGTGELFF. Written as DNA, the CDR3 is TGTGCCAGCAGCTTGGGCTCCTATCGGGGCACCGGGGAGCTGTTTTTT. The chain joins TRBV5-6 to TRBJ2-2; possible D gene TRBD2, 5 bases. This CDR3 has 16 amino acids. Germline V gene lookup returns CDR1 SGHDT and CDR2 YYEEEE. The germline V and J ends were trimmed by 0 bases and 4 bases, with 13 bases remaining between them.

The chain is built from TRBV2 and TRBJ1-5; D is perhaps TRBD1 (5 bases). V was cut by 6 bases and J by 6 bases, with 15 bases left in between. The CDR3 extends over 14 amino acids. In germline, CDR1 is SNHLY, CDR2 FYNNEI. The CDR3, as DNA: TGTGCCAGCAGGAAAGGGGAGGACGGTCAGCCCCAGCATTTT. Translated: CASRKGEDGQPQHF.

The rearrangement uses TRBV27 and TRBJ2-7, with 7 positions matching TRBD1. J lost 2 bases, V lost 6 bases, and 4 bases had no gene match. This CDR3 is built from 13 residues. CDR1 is MNHEY and CDR2 is SMNVEV in the germline V gene (reference sequence). The CDR3 is CASRPTGAYEQYF. DNA for the CDR3: TGTGCCAGCAGACCAACAGGGGCCTACGAGCAGTACTTC.

This clone appeared a few times. The chain couples TRBV7-8 to TRBJ1-2, with 7 nucleotides matching TRBD1. The CDR3 runs to 14 residues. The V and J ends lost 5 bases and 4 bases, in that order; junction bases with no gene match: 7. Germline values: CDR1 SGHVS, CDR2 FQNEAQ. The CDR3 loop is CASSTRDSSYGYTF. The DNA for the CDR3 is TGTGCCAGCAGCACCCGGGACAGTTCCTATGGCTACACCTTC.

The sample holds one count of this clone. The V gene is TRBV7-6, the J gene TRBJ2-5; 9 positions agree with TRBD1. The V segment lost 1 base and the J segment 4 bases; nucleotides outside the gene matches: 4. CDR3 length: 15 amino acids. From germline, CDR1 is SGHVS and CDR2 FNYEAQ. The CDR3 protein is CASSLVRQGGETQYF. The CDR3 bases are TGTGCCAGCAGCTTAGTACGACAGGGGGGAGAGACCCAGTACTTC.

This clone was picked up a small number of times. The chain employs TRBV2 and TRBJ2-3; D is possibly TRBD1 (5 bases). Germline V gene lookup returns CDR1 SNHLY and CDR2 FYNNEI. Trimming shortened V by 7 bases and J by 1 base, and 6 bases separated the two germline ends. The length of the CDR3 is 12 residues. CDR3 DNA: TGTGCCAGCAAACAGGGCACAGATACGCAGTATTTT. This sequence encodes CASKQGTDTQYF.

This clone turned up a few times. The chain couples TRBV10-1 to TRBJ1-3, with D perhaps TRBD1 (6 bases). V shed 10 bases and J shed 1 base, with 14 bases lying between them. Germline V lookup: CDR1 WNHNN, CDR2 SYGVQD (reference sequence). This CDR3 has 14 residues. The CDR3 loop reads CATRPGHSGNTIYF. The CDR3 DNA reads as TGCGCCACCCGCCCGGGACATTCTGGAAACACCATATATTTT.

The chain uses TRBV30 and TRBJ2-5; a weak D match, TRBD2 (6 bases). Germline V gene sequence: CDR1 GTSNPN, CDR2 SVGIG (reference sequence). The V end was cut by 7 bases, the J end by 4 bases, with 7 bases between. The CDR3 runs to 10 residues. CDR3 loop: CALGGETQYF. The CDR3 DNA follows: TGTGCCTTGGGGGGAGAGACCCAGTACTTC.

The chain carries TRBV9 and TRBJ2-7; no reliable D call. In germline, CDR1 is SGDLS, CDR2 YYNGEE. V lost 0 bases, J lost 1 base, and 8 bases lay in between. This CDR3 region has 14 residues. The CDR3 spells CASSVGASSYEQYF. The CDR3 DNA sequence: TGTGCCAGCAGCGTAGGGGCATCATCCTACGAGCAGTACTTC.

Details on this clone: At one end the junction does not follow the germline gene, possibly because of a read error. The rearrangement links TRBV27 to TRBJ2-1; TRBD1 aligns across 12 bases. The CDR3 consists of 16 residues. From germline, CDR1 is MNHEY and CDR2 SMNVEV (reference sequence). DNA for the CDR3: TGTGCCAGCAGTCCCTCCGGGACAGGGGGCTACGATGAGCAGTTCTTC. It translates to CASSPSGTGGYDEQFF.

J is TRBJ1-2 and V is TRBV6-5; no clear D gene. The CDR3 spans 13 residues. In germline, CDR1 is MNHEY, CDR2 SVGAGI. V lost 0 bases, J lost 8 bases, and 10 bases lay in between. CDR3 in amino acids: CASSYSLLNGYTF. CDR3 nucleotide sequence: TGTGCCAGCAGTTACTCGCTTCTAAACGGCTACACCTTC.

The chain employs TRBV13 and TRBJ1-2, with D possibly being TRBD1 (6 bases). The CDR3 runs to 14 residues. V lost 6 bases and J lost 2, with 13 bases in between. CDR1 is PRHDT and CDR2 is FYEKMQ in the germline V gene (reference sequence). CDR3 DNA: TGTGCCAGCAGTCGGAACAGGGTAAACTATGGCTACACCTTC. This translates into CASSRNRVNYGYTF.

V is TRBV19 and J is TRBJ1-1, with D tentatively TRBD1 (5 bases). The CDR3 runs 13 residues. V was shortened by 7 bases and J by 3 bases, with 12 bases between the two germline ends. Germline V CDR1 and CDR2: LNHDA, SQIVND (reference sequence). This CDR3 is CASKGQGYTEAFF. Here the CDR3 DNA reads TGTGCCAGTAAGGGGCAGGGTTACACTGAAGCTTTCTTT.